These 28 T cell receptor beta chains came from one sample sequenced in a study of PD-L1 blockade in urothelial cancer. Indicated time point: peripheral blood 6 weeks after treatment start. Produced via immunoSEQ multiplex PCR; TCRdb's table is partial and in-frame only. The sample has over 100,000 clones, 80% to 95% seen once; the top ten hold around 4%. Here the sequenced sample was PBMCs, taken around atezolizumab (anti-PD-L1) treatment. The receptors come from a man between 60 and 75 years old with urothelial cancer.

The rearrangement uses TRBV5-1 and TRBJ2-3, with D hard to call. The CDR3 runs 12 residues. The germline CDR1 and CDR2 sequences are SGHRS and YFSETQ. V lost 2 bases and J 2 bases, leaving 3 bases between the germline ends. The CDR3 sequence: CASSFYTDTQYF. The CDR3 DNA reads TGCGCCAGCAGCTTTTACACAGATACGCAGTATTTT.

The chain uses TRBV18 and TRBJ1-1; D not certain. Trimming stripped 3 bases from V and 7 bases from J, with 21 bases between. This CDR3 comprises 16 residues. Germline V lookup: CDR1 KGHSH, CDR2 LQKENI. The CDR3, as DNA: TGTGCCAGCTCACCCCCCGGGAGGGTAGGAAACTTTGAAGCTTTCTTT. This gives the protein CASSPPGRVGNFEAFF.

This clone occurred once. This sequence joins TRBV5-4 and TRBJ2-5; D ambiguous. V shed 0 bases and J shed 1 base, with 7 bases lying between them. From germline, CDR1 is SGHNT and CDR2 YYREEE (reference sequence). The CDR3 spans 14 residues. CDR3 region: CASSLELGQETQYF. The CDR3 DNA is TGTGCCAGCAGCTTGGAGCTCGGCCAAGAGACCCAGTACTTC.

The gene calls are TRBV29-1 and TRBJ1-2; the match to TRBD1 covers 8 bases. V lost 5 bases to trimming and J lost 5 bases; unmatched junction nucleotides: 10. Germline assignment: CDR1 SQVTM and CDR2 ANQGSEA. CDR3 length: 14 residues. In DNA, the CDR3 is TGCAGCGTTTTTAGTCCAGGGGGCATTTATGGCTACACCTTC. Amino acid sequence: CSVFSPGGIYGYTF.

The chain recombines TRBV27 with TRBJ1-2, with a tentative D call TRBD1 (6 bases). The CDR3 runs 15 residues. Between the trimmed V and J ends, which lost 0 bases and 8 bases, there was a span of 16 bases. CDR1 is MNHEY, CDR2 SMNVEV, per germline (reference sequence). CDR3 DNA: TGTGCCAGCAGTTTATCCAGGGGCGGGTGGTACGGCTACACCTTC. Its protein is CASSLSRGGWYGYTF.

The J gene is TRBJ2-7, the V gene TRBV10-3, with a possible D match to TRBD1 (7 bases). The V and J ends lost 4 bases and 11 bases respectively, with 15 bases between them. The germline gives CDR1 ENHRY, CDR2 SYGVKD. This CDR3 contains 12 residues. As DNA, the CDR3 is TGTGCCATCAGTGGAACAGGGGAGGTGAAGTACTTC. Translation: CAISGTGEVKYF.

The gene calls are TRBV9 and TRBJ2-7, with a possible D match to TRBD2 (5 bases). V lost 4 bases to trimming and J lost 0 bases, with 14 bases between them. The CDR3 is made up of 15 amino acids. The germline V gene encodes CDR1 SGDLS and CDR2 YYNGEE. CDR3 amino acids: CASSPYMGSSYEQYF. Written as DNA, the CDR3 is TGTGCCAGCAGCCCCTACATGGGGAGCTCCTACGAGCAGTACTTC. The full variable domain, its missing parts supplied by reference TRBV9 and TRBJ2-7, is DSGVTQTPKHLITATGQRVTLRCSPRSGDLSVYWYQQSLDQGLQFLIQYYNGEERAKGNILERFSAQQFPDLHSELNLSSLELGDSALYFCASSPYMGSSYEQYFGPGTRLTVT.

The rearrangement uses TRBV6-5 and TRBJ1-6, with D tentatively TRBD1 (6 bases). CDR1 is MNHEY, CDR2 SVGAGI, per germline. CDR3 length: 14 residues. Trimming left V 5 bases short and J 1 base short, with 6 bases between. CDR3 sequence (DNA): TGTGCCAGCAGTGGACAGTCCTATAATTCACCCCTCCACTTT. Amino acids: CASSGQSYNSPLHF.

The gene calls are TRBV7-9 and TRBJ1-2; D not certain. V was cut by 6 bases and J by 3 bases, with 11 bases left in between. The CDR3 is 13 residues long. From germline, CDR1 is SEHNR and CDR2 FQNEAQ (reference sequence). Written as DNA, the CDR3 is TGTGCCAGCAGTAAGGGAGAAGACTATGGCTACACCTTC. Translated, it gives CASSKGEDYGYTF.

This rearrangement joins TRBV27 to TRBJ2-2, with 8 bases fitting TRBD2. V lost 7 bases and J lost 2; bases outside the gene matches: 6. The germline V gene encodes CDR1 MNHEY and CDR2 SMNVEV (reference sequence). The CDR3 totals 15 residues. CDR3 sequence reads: CASTESGRNTGELFF. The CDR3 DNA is TGTGCCAGCACCGAGAGCGGGAGAAACACCGGGGAGCTGTTTTTT.

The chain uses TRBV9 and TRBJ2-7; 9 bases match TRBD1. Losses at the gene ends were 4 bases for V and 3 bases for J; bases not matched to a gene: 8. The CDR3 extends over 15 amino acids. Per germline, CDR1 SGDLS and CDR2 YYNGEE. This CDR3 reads CASSPQGQGSYEQYF. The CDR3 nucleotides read TGTGCCAGCAGCCCACAGGGACAGGGTAGCTACGAGCAGTACTTC.

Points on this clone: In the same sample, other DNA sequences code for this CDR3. The DNA of the CDR3 is TGCGCCAGCAGCCTAGGACAGGGTTCCTACAATGAGCAGTTCTTC. Its protein is CASSLGQGSYNEQFF. The chain combines TRBV5-1 with TRBJ2-1, with 8 bases identical to TRBD1. CDR3 length: 15 residues. V dropped 4 bases and J dropped 1; count of bases not matched to a gene: 4. Looked up from germline, CDR1 is SGHRS and CDR2 is YFSETQ.

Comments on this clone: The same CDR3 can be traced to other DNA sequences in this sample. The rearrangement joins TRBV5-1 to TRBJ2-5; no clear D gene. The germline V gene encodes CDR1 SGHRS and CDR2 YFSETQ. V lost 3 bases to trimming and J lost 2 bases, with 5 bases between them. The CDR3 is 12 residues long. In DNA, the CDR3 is TGCGCCAGCAGCTCGGGTCAAGAGACCCAGTACTTC. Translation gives CASSSGQETQYF. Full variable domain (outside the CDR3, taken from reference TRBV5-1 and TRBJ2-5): KAGVTQTPRYLIKTRGQQVTLSCSPISGHRSVSWYQQTPGQGLQFLFEYFSETQRNKGNFPGRFSGRQFSNSRSEMNVSTLELGDSALYLCASSSGQETQYFGPGTRLLVL.

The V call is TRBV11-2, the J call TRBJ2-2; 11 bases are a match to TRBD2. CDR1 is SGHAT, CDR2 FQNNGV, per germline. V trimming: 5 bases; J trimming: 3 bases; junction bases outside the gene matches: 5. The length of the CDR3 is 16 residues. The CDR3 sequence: CASSAGTSGYTGELFF. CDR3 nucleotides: TGTGCCAGCAGCGCCGGGACTAGCGGATACACCGGGGAGCTGTTTTTT.

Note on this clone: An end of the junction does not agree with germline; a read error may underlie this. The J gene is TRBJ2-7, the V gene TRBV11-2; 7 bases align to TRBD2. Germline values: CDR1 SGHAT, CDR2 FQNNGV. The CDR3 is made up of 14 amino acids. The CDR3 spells CASSLDYGLDGPNF. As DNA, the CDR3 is TGTGCCAGCAGCTTAGATTACGGACTAGACGGACCCAACTTC.

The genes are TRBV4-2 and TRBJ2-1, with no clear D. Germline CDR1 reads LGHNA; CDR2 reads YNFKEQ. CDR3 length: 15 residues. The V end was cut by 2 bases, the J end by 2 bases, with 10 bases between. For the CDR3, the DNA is TGTGCCAGCAGCCAATCCGAGCGAGCCTACAATGAGCAGTTCTTC. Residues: CASSQSERAYNEQFF.

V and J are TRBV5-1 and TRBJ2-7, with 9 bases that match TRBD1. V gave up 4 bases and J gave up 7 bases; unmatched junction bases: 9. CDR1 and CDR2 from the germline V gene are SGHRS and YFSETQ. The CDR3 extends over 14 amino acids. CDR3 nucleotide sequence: TGCGCCAGCAGCCGGACAGGGGCTTCGGATGAGCAGTACTTC. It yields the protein CASSRTGASDEQYF.

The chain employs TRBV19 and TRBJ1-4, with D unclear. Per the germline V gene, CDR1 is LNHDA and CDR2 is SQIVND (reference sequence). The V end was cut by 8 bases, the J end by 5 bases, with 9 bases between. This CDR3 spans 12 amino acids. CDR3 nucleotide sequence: TGTGCCAGTTCCGGGAGCAATGAAAAACTGTTTTTT. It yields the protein CASSGSNEKLFF.

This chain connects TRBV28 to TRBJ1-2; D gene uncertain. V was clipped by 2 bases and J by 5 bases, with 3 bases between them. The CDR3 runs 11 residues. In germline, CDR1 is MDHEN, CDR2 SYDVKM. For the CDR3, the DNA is TGTGCCAGCAGTTTAGCGTATGGCTACACCTTC. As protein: CASSLAYGYTF.

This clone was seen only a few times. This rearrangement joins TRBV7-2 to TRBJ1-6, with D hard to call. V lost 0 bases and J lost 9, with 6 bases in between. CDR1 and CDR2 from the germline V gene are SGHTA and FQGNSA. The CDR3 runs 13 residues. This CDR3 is CASSLAGASPLHF. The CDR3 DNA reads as TGTGCCAGCAGCTTAGCAGGAGCTTCACCCCTCCACTTT.

The CDR3 DNA is TGTGCCAGCTCACCTCTCTCGGGTCCCTCTGGAAACACCATATATTTT. Translation: CASSPLSGPSGNTIYF. This chain connects TRBV18 to TRBJ1-3, with D unresolved. V shed 3 bases and J shed 0 bases, with 12 bases lying between them. The germline V gene encodes CDR1 KGHSH and CDR2 LQKENI. This CDR3 is 16 amino acids long.

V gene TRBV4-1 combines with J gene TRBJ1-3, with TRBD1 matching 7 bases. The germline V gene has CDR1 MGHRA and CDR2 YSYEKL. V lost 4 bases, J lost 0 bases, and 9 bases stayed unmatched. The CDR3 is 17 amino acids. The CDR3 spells CASSRAGDSSSGNTIYF. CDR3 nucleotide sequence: TGCGCCAGCAGCCGAGCAGGGGACAGCTCCTCTGGAAACACCATATATTTT.

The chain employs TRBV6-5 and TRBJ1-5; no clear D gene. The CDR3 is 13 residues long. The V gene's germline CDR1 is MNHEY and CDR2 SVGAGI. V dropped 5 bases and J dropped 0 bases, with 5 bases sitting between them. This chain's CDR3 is CASSGHSNQPQHF. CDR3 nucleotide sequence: TGTGCCAGCAGTGGCCATAGCAATCAGCCCCAGCATTTT.

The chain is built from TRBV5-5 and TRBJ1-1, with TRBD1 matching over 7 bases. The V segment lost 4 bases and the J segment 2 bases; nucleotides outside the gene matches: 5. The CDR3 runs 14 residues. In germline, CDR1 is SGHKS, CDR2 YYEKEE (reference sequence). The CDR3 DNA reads TGTGCCAGCAGCGTAGGGACAGCCAACACTGAAGCTTTCTTT. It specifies CASSVGTANTEAFF.

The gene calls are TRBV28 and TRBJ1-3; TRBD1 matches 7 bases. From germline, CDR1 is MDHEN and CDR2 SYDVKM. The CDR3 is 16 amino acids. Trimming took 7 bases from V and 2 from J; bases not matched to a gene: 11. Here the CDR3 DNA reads TGTGCCAGCACCCTATCAGGGGGTATGACTGGAAACACCATATATTTT. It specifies CASTLSGGMTGNTIYF. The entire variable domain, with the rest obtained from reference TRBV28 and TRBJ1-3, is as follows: DVKVTQSSRYLVKRTGEKVFLECVQDMDHENMFWYRQDPGLGLRLIYFSYDVKMKEKGDIPEGYSVSREKKERFSLILESASTNQTSMYLCASTLSGGMTGNTIYFGEGSWLTVV.

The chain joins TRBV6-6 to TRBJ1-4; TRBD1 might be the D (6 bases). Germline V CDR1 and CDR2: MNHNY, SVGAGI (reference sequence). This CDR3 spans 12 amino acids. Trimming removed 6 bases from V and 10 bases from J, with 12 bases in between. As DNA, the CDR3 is TGTGCCAGCAGGCCCGGGACATCAAAACTGTTTTTT. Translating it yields CASRPGTSKLFF.

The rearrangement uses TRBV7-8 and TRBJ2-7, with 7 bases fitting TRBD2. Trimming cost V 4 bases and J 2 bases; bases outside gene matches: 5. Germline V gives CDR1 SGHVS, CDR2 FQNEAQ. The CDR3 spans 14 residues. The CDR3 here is CASSYREVTYEQYF. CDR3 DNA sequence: TGTGCCAGCAGCTACCGGGAGGTAACCTACGAGCAGTACTTC.

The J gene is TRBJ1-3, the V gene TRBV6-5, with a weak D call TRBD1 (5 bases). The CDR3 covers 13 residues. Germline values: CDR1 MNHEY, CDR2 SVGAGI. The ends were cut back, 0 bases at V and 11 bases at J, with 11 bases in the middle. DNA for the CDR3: TGTGCCAGCAGTTACTCGACAGAAGACCCCATATATTTT. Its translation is CASSYSTEDPIYF.